This TCR beta chain was retrieved from a study of control samples from healthy donors and cancer patients. Germline CDR1 SGDLS, CDR2 YYNGEE. V lost 3 bases and J lost 5, with 20 bases in between. The CDR3 spans 16 residues. The data were produced by immunoSEQ multiplex PCR, yet TCRdb's version contains in-frame clones alone and is incomplete. The data show about 110,000 clones, 83% seen once. The rearrangement joins TRBV9 to TRBJ1-2; maybe TRBD1 (6 bases). The sequence was collected from a woman between 45 and 60 years old in good health. The sample was blood. CDR3 bases: TGTGCCAGCAGCGCCTCGGTAGGGGGTATATCATATGGCTACACCTTC. Protein sequence: CASSASVGGISYGYTF.